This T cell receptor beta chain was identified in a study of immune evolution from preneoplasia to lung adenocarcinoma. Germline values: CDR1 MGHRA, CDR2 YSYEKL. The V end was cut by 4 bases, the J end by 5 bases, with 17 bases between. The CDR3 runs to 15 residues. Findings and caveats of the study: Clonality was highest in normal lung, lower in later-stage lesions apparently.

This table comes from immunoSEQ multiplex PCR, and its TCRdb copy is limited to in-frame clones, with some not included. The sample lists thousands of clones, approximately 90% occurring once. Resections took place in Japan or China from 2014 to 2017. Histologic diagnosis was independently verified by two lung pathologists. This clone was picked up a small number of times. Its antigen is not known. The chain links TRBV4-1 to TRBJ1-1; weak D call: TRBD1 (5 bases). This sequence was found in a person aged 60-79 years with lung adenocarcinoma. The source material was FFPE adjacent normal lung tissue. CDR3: CASSLPSGGWTEAFF. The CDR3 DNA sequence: TGCGCCAGCAGCCTTCCTTCCGGGGGATGGACTGAAGCTTTCTTT.